These 31 T cell receptor beta chains share one sample of origin, sequenced in a study of T cell responses to AZD1222 COVID-19 vaccine. Clones were sequenced by immunoSEQ multiplex PCR, and TCRdb holds only the in-frame ones, with some missing. The table has some 150,000 clones, 88% seen once. Sample: peripheral blood, taken 28 days after the second AZD1222 dose. The receptors derive from an adult who received the AZD1222 COVID-19 vaccine.

The chain couples TRBV5-1 to TRBJ1-2; weak D call: TRBD1 (6 bases). CDR1 is SGHRS and CDR2 is YFSETQ in the germline V gene. The CDR3 consists of 13 residues. Trimming removed 4 bases at V and 7 bases at J, with 14 bases between. The CDR3 nucleotides are TGCGCCAGCAGCCATGAACAGGGTGGTGGCTACACCTTC. Protein product: CASSHEQGGGYTF.

J is TRBJ2-2 and V is TRBV10-2; D is ambiguous. CDR1 is WSHSY, CDR2 SAAADI, per germline. This CDR3 has 13 residues. V was shortened by 7 bases and J by 4 bases, with 10 bases between the two germline ends. The CDR3 loop reads CASTETRTGELFF. The CDR3 bases are TGCGCCAGCACCGAGACTCGCACCGGGGAGCTGTTTTTT.

This clone is a singleton in its sample. The chain is built from TRBV4-3 and TRBJ2-6; no reliable D call. This CDR3 spans 19 amino acids. Trimming pared 0 bases from V and 0 bases from J, leaving 15 bases between. Germline values: CDR1 LGHNA, CDR2 YSLEER. CDR3 DNA sequence: TGCGCCAGCAGCCAAGATTTCGCCCAGCGTAACTCTGGGGCCAACGTCCTGACTTTC. Its protein is CASSQDFAQRNSGANVLTF.

The chain has TRBV11-2 and TRBJ1-6; D remains ambiguous. The CDR3 contains 17 residues. The germline V gene encodes CDR1 SGHAT and CDR2 FQNNGV. V was clipped by 3 bases and J by 0 bases, with 12 bases between them. The CDR3 loop is CASSFSFGSSYNSPLHF. The CDR3, as DNA: TGTGCCAGCAGCTTTTCGTTCGGGAGCTCCTATAATTCACCCCTCCACTTT. Filled out from reference TRBV11-2 and TRBJ1-6, the complete variable domain reads EAGVAQSPRYKIIEKRQSVAFWCNPISGHATLYWYQQILGQGPKLLIQFQNNGVVDDSQLPKDRFSAERLKGVDSTLKIQPAKLEDSAVYLCASSFSFGSSYNSPLHFGNGTRLTVT.

The V call is TRBV5-6, the J call TRBJ2-5; D call uncertain. The CDR3 is made up of 12 amino acids. CDR1 is SGHDT, CDR2 YYEEEE, per germline. V lost 2 bases and J lost 9, with 11 bases in between. The CDR3 sequence is CASSFYRDAQYF. The CDR3, as DNA: TGTGCCAGCAGCTTTTATAGGGATGCCCAGTACTTC. The complete variable domain, with remaining parts taken from reference TRBV5-6 and TRBJ2-5, reads DAGVTQSPTHLIKTRGQQVTLRCSPKSGHDTVSWYQQALGQGPQFIFQYYEEEERQRGNFPDRFSGHQFPNYSSELNVNALLLGDSALYLCASSFYRDAQYFGPGTRLLVL.

This chain connects TRBV30 to TRBJ2-7; D remains unclear. The germline V gene has CDR1 GTSNPN and CDR2 SVGIG (reference sequence). The V end was cut by 3 bases, the J end by 0 bases, with 12 bases between. This CDR3 is built from 14 residues. The CDR3 bases are TGTGCCTGGAGCGGAATAGTGAGCTCCTACGAGCAGTACTTC. Amino acids: CAWSGIVSSYEQYF.

The chain combines TRBV5-6 with TRBJ2-2; 8 bases map to TRBD1. The CDR3 spans 15 residues. CDR1 and CDR2 (germline): SGHDT, YYEEEE. V lost 4 bases to trimming and J lost 7 bases; unmatched junction nucleotides: 9. The CDR3 sequence is CASSPRQGRSGELFF. In DNA form, the CDR3 reads TGTGCCAGCAGCCCAAGACAGGGGAGGAGCGGGGAGCTGTTTTTT.

The V call is TRBV5-1, the J call TRBJ1-2; weak D call: TRBD1 (5 bases). The CDR3 is 12 amino acids. V lost 4 bases, J lost 8 bases, and 12 bases lay in between. The germline gives CDR1 SGHRS, CDR2 YFSETQ. The CDR3 DNA is TGCGCCAGCAGCGACAGTGCATCGGGCTACACCTTC. The encoded protein is CASSDSASGYTF.

This chain joins TRBV3-1 (or the pseudogene TRBV3-2) and TRBJ2-6; D may be TRBD1 (5 bases). Looked up from germline, CDR1 is LGHDT and CDR2 is YNNKEL (reference sequence). CDR3 size: 16 residues. V lost 4 bases and J 4 bases, leaving 14 bases between the germline ends. The CDR3 spells CASSPPTVFGANVLTF. The DNA of the CDR3 is TGTGCCAGCAGCCCGCCGACAGTTTTCGGGGCCAACGTCCTGACTTTC.

The chain has TRBV19 and TRBJ1-1; possibly TRBD1 for D (5 bases). CDR3 length: 16 amino acids. Looked up from germline, CDR1 is LNHDA and CDR2 is SQIVND (reference sequence). V lost 6 bases and J 4 bases, leaving 21 bases between the germline ends. The CDR3 loop is CASSPGGATWGTEAFF. CDR3 bases: TGTGCCAGTAGCCCGGGAGGGGCGACCTGGGGCACTGAAGCTTTCTTT.

This clone occurred once. The chain has TRBV5-4 and TRBJ2-3; 9 bases match TRBD1. Trimming cost V 4 bases and J 5 bases; bases outside gene matches: 5. Germline CDR1 reads SGHNT; CDR2 reads YYREEE (reference sequence). The CDR3 has 14 residues. CDR3 region: CASSLTGGLDTQYF. The DNA for the CDR3 is TGTGCCAGCAGCCTGACAGGGGGACTAGATACGCAGTATTTT.

This clone has a single count. The chain has TRBV6-5 and TRBJ2-4; 7 bases fit TRBD1. The CDR3 has 14 residues. The germline V gene encodes CDR1 MNHEY and CDR2 SVGAGI. The J segment lost 4 bases and the V segment lost 4 bases, leaving 4 bases of the junction unmatched. Here the CDR3 reads CASSSVDRKNIQYF. CDR3 nucleotide sequence: TGTGCCAGCAGTTCCGTGGACAGGAAAAACATTCAGTACTTC.

J is TRBJ1-2 and V is TRBV14; 9 positions match TRBD1. The V gene's germline CDR1 is SGHDN and CDR2 FVKESK. Losses at the gene ends were 4 bases for V and 0 bases for J; bases not matched to a gene: 3. The CDR3 runs 15 residues. The CDR3 loop is CASSRQGDPNYGYTF. The CDR3 bases are TGTGCCAGCAGCCGACAGGGGGACCCTAACTATGGCTACACCTTC.

The rearrangement joins TRBV2 to TRBJ1-1, with D unclear. The CDR3 loop spans 15 amino acids. Germline-derived CDR1 and CDR2 are SNHLY and FYNNEI. V was clipped by 6 bases and J by 2 bases, with 16 bases between them. The CDR3 protein is CASRASQTGNTEAFF. The CDR3 nucleotides read TGTGCCAGCAGGGCGTCCCAGACCGGTAACACTGAAGCTTTCTTT.

The chain joins TRBV2 to TRBJ1-4, with TRBD1 identical over 7 bases. CDR3 length: 14 residues. Germline-derived CDR1 and CDR2 are SNHLY and FYNNEI. Unmatched junction bases numbered 8, after V lost 5 bases and J lost 8 bases. The CDR3, as DNA: TGTGCCAGCAGTCACGGACAGGCGGCGGAAAAACTGTTTTTT. This codes for CASSHGQAAEKLFF. The full variable domain, its missing parts supplied by reference TRBV2 and TRBJ1-4, is EPEVTQTPSHQVTQMGQEVILRCVPISNHLYFYWYRQILGQKVEFLVSFYNNEISEKSEIFDDQFSVERPDGSNFTLKIRSTKLEDSAMYFCASSHGQAAEKLFFGSGTQLSVL.

The rearrangement joins TRBV18 to TRBJ1-2; D remains unclear. Trimming took off 2 bases at V and 0 bases at J, with 10 bases between the two ends. There are 15 residues in the CDR3. The germline gives CDR1 KGHSH, CDR2 LQKENI. The CDR3 DNA is TGTGCCAGCTCACCAGGAGTATTGGCTAACTATGGCTACACCTTC. It is translated as CASSPGVLANYGYTF.

This clone was observed a handful of times. The chain employs TRBV7-3 and TRBJ2-3; no firm D call. Germline CDR1 SGHTA, CDR2 FQGTGA. V shed 2 bases and J shed 1 base, with 10 bases lying between them. The CDR3 spans 15 residues. The CDR3 reads CASSLGLTGTDTQYF. The CDR3 nucleotides are TGTGCCAGCAGCTTAGGTCTCACAGGCACAGATACGCAGTATTTT.

The chain is built from TRBV6-2 or TRBV6-3 and TRBJ1-1; 8 positions match TRBD1. V lost 2 bases to trimming and J lost 3 bases; unmatched junction nucleotides: 8. There are 16 residues in the CDR3. Germline values: CDR1 MNHEY, CDR2 SVGEGT. Written as DNA, the CDR3 is TGTGCCAGCAGTTACGTGGCAGGGGGCCTGGACACTGAAGCTTTCTTT. Its protein is CASSYVAGGLDTEAFF.

This chain uses TRBV14 with TRBJ1-1, with 7 bases aligning to TRBD1. V shed 4 bases and J 4 bases; nucleotides not matched to a gene: 15. There are 17 residues in the CDR3. Germline V gene data show CDR1 as SGHDN and CDR2 as FVKESK. The CDR3 region is CASSPRTGQVGTTEAFF. The DNA for the CDR3 is TGTGCCAGCAGCCCACGAACCGGACAGGTGGGGACCACTGAAGCTTTCTTT.

The genes are TRBV11-2 and TRBJ2-3; D unclear. The CDR3 consists of 12 residues. Germline loops: CDR1 SGHAT, CDR2 FQNNGV. Trimming took off 6 bases at V and 6 bases at J, with 10 bases between the two ends. CDR3 residues: CASSPLGDTQYF. The CDR3 region has the DNA TGTGCCAGCAGTCCTCTTGGGGATACGCAGTATTTT.

The gene calls are TRBV2 and TRBJ2-7; D unclear. Germline CDR1 SNHLY, CDR2 FYNNEI. V was trimmed by 1 base and J by 0 bases, leaving 10 bases between them. The CDR3 totals 15 residues. The CDR3 loop is CASSEGTYSSYEQYF. The CDR3 coding sequence is TGTGCCAGCAGTGAAGGGACGTATAGCTCCTACGAGCAGTACTTC. The full variable domain, its missing parts supplied by reference TRBV2 and TRBJ2-7, is EPEVTQTPSHQVTQMGQEVILRCVPISNHLYFYWYRQILGQKVEFLVSFYNNEISEKSEIFDDQFSVERPDGSNFTLKIRSTKLEDSAMYFCASSEGTYSSYEQYFGPGTRLTVT.

The gene calls are TRBV19 and TRBJ1-6; 7 bases fit TRBD1. The germline gives CDR1 LNHDA, CDR2 SQIVND (reference sequence). The CDR3 is 15 residues long. Germline trimming cut 5 bases from V and 7 bases from J; bases unmatched to any gene: 8. As DNA, the CDR3 is TGTGCCAGTAGTCCTTGGGACAGTGGGAATTCACCCCTCCACTTT. Encoded protein: CASSPWDSGNSPLHF.

The chain has TRBV5-1 and TRBJ2-5; D not certain. Germline CDR1 SGHRS, CDR2 YFSETQ. Trimming removed 4 bases from V and 6 bases from J, with 22 bases in between. This CDR3 is built from 16 residues. The CDR3 is CASSPDAQVPYQTQYF. CDR3 DNA: TGCGCCAGCAGCCCGGATGCGCAGGTCCCCTACCAGACCCAGTACTTC.

The rearrangement joins TRBV29-1 to TRBJ2-3; D unresolved. V dropped 3 bases and J dropped 0 bases, with 22 bases sitting between them. This CDR3 is 18 amino acids long. Per the germline V gene, CDR1 is SQVTM and CDR2 is ANQGSEA. CDR3 bases: TGCAGCGTTGACTACCTCGAGGCAAATACTGGAAGCACAGATACGCAGTATTTT. Amino acid sequence: CSVDYLEANTGSTDTQYF.

The chain uses TRBV29-1 and TRBJ1-1; no definite D call. CDR1 is SQVTM, CDR2 ANQGSEA, per germline. The CDR3 runs 12 residues. V was pared by 7 bases and J by 3 bases, with 12 bases between. CDR3 sequence reads: CSAQPGDTEAFF. In DNA form, the CDR3 reads TGCAGCGCCCAACCTGGGGACACTGAAGCTTTCTTT.

The chain is built from TRBV6-2 or TRBV6-3 and TRBJ1-1; D not resolved. Trimming pared 5 bases from V and 0 bases from J, leaving 13 bases between. The germline CDR1 and CDR2 sequences are MNHEY and SVGEGT. The length of the CDR3 is 15 residues. The chain's CDR3 is CASSRHVGMNTEAFF. The DNA for the CDR3 is TGTGCCAGCAGTCGCCACGTAGGGATGAACACTGAAGCTTTCTTT.

This clone has a single count. This chain connects TRBV27 to TRBJ2-6; no firm D call. The CDR3 sequence is 17 residues long. V shed 2 bases and J shed 1 base, with 12 bases lying between them. Per the germline V gene, CDR1 is MNHEY and CDR2 is SMNVEV (reference sequence). The CDR3, as DNA: TGTGCCAGCAGTTTACTGGCTGCGGTTTCTGGGGCCAACGTCCTGACTTTC. This codes for CASSLLAAVSGANVLTF.

The V and J genes are TRBV6-4 and TRBJ2-2; 9 nucleotides align to TRBD1. Germline trimming cut 0 bases from V and 5 bases from J; bases unmatched to any gene: 4. Germline CDR1 MRHNA, CDR2 SNTAGT. CDR3 length: 16 residues. CDR3 nucleotides: TGTGCCAGCAGTGACTCGGACAGGGGACGTACCGGGGAGCTGTTTTTT. Its translation is CASSDSDRGRTGELFF.

V gene TRBV29-1 combines with J gene TRBJ1-1; unclear D gene. Germline-derived CDR1 and CDR2 are SQVTM and ANQGSEA. This CDR3 comprises 12 residues. V lost 3 bases to trimming and J lost 4 bases, with 9 bases between them. The CDR3 spells CSVEADRTEAFF. The CDR3, as DNA: TGCAGCGTTGAGGCAGACCGCACTGAAGCTTTCTTT.

J is TRBJ2-6 and V is TRBV9; D unclear. The V and J ends lost 4 bases and 0 bases respectively, with 8 bases between them. This CDR3 spans 15 amino acids. Germline V lookup: CDR1 SGDLS, CDR2 YYNGEE. CDR3 in DNA: TGTGCCAGCAGCCTCGGCTACTCTGGGGCCAACGTCCTGACTTTC. It codes for CASSLGYSGANVLTF.

CDR3 residues: CASSVSVGVTEAFF. For the CDR3, the DNA is TGTGCCAGCAGTGTCTCCGTCGGCGTGACTGAAGCTTTCTTT. The genes are TRBV3-1 (or the pseudogene TRBV3-2) and TRBJ1-1; no clear D gene. V was cut by 6 bases and J by 5 bases, with 16 bases left in between. From germline, CDR1 is LGHDT and CDR2 YNNKEL (reference sequence). The CDR3 contains 14 residues.